This TCR beta chain was sequenced for a study of response to subunit inactivated influenza vaccine. The table lists this clonotype with a few counts. Antigen unknown. Findings of the study overall: The authors proposed limited new T cell recruitment per seasonal influenza vaccination.

Per the germline V gene, CDR1 is DFQATT and CDR2 is SNEGSKA (reference sequence). The CDR3 is 13 amino acids. V was clipped by 3 bases and J by 1 base, with 7 bases between them. TCRdb reprocessed the RT-PCR reads with MiXCR, giving one entry per CDR3 protein. Of around 530,000 distinct CDR3 sequences listed, 15% to 20% are singletons. This sequence originates from a man aged 45 to 75 who received an inactivated influenza vaccine. Here the sequenced sample was CD4+ T cells sorted from PBMCs, taken less than 30 months after vaccination. This chain links TRBV20-1 with TRBJ1-3; D not certain. Here the CDR3 reads CSASFQSGNTIYF. The CDR3 region has the DNA TGCAGTGCTAGTTTTCAGTCTGGAAACACCATATATTTT.